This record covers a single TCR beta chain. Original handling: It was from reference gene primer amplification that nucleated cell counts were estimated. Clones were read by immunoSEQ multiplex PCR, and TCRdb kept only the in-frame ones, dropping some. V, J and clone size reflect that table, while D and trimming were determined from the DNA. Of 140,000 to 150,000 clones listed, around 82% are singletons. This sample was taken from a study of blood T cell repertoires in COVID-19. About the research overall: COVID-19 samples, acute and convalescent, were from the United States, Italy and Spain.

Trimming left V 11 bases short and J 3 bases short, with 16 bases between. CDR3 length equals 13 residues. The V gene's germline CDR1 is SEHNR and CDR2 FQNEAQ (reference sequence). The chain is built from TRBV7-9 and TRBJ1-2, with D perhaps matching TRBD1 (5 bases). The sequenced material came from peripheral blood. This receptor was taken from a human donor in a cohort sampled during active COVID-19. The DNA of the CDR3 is TGTGCCGGGGGGGTATACCTCGACTATGGCTACACCTTC. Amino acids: CAGGVYLDYGYTF.